The T cell receptor beta chain under discussion was sequenced for a study of T cells in Graves' hyperthyroidism and ophthalmopathy. Study results and limitations: Model-based prediction identified ophthalmopathy a median about 7 months prior to its onset. Ophthalmopathy could be told apart from stable hyperthyroidism with a 13 V-J model.

Patients counted as stable if ophthalmopathy did not develop within 18 months. Exclusions: uncontrolled infection, other autoimmune disease, pregnancy, lactation. CDR1 and CDR2 from the germline V gene are DFQATT and SNEGSKA (reference sequence). This CDR3 is 13 amino acids long. J lost 8 bases, V lost 3 bases, and 3 bases had no gene match. On this clonotype: No antigen is known for it.

Amplification targeted TCR beta CDR3 regions from RNA transcripts. First-round RT-PCR of the TCR CDR3 relied on the HTBI primer set. Using its own MiXCR run on the multiplex PCR reads, TCRdb lists one record per CDR3 protein. The table includes approximately 400,000 distinct CDR3 sequences, around 25% detected once. V and J are TRBV20-1 and TRBJ2-1; 11 positions match TRBD2. The receptor was derived from a middle-aged man with Graves' hyperthyroidism. Sequenced material: blood. CDR3 DNA: TGCAGTGCTAGGACTAGCGGGACATATGAGCAGTTCTTC. Translation gives CSARTSGTYEQFF.